The present TCR beta chain was sequenced within a study of T-cell memory formation after mild COVID-19. This clonotype has more than one count but fewer than ten. TCRdb re-derived calls from the 5' RACE reads in MiXCR, one entry per CDR3 protein. The repertoire includes hundreds of thousands of distinct CDR3 sequences, approximately 15% of them detected once, and about a fifth sits in the top ten. This TCR was recovered from a man between 18 and 29 years old who had mild COVID-19 (a few samples of this study predate the infection). Cell type and time point are not known. The sequenced sample consisted of PBMCs or a T cell subset sorted from them (not recorded which).

CDR3 region: CASSSTDRGREENIQYF. As DNA, the CDR3 is TGTGCCAGCAGCTCCACGGACAGGGGGCGAGAGGAAAACATTCAGTACTTC. The rearrangement links TRBV7-6 to TRBJ2-4; the match to TRBD1 covers 11 bases. CDR1 and CDR2 from the germline V gene are SGHVS and FNYEAQ. This CDR3 contains 17 residues. V was clipped by 4 bases and J by 5 bases; unmatched bases: 10.